Listed here is a single T cell receptor beta chain. The antigen it recognizes is unknown. No quality values exist for individual bases; no much larger clone is one base distant. The CDR3 runs 13 residues from the cysteine to the phenylalanine. Of the read, only the CDR3 DNA is kept; its 39 bases are in frame from base 1. The trim is 4 bases for V and 5 bases for J, with a gap of 10 bases between the germline ends. The germline V gene (reference sequence) supplies CDR1 SGHNT and CDR2 YYREEE. This sample was included in a study of cytomegalovirus exposure and HLA in healthy donors (dated 2017 in TCRdb). Concerning the study at large: According to an earlier analysis of 587 of the donors, roughly 180 million T cells yielded 100 million or so unique TCR beta sequences and around 300 Gb of sequence data. An early release that covered fewer than 750 HLA-typed donors contained approximately 300 gigabases of sequencing data and roughly 84 million unique TCR sequences. Of the 398 genotyped donors, 65% to 90% fell in the genetic ancestry cluster associated with self-reported Caucasian donors. The study was designed to test whether signatures of past pathogen exposure could be identified by cataloging public T cell receptors. The study used immunosequencing to profile the T cell repertoires of around 600 subjects and linked those repertoires to cytomegalovirus serostatus. Along with the roughly 710-subject first cohort, a separate validation cohort of over a hundred different subjects was used. The study combined high-throughput TCR immunosequencing, statistical association of individual TCRs with disease status, and machine learning to predict cytomegalovirus infection status. A later analysis re-analyzed previously published TCR beta repertoires from 660 or so donors and added high-resolution HLA genotyping to study TCR occurrence patterns. The later analysis used no new phenotypic data to find candidate immune exposures, relying instead on TCR beta sequences and their occurrence across donors. An earlier analysis of around 580 of the donors used high-throughput TCR beta sequencing to judge whether each TCR beta V gene segment behaved as functional or pseudogenic. Donor age, sex, ethnicity and CMV serostatus were compiled together with the repertoire data. A later genetic analysis took genome-wide SNP genotypes for about 55% of the roughly 670 donors and used that subset as a discovery cohort. All discovery cohort repertoires had been generated on a single sequencing platform. Both class I and class II loci were covered by HLA typing, at four-digit resolution. The number of donors typed differed by locus, with about 629-640 for A, B, C, DRB1 and DQB1, 522 for DQA1, nearly 610 for DPA1, and 472 for DPB1. Roughly 5 DR-DQ haplotypes were treated as single units for association and clustering because of strong linkage in the cohort. Among over 350 genotyped donors of the cohort, an average of around 240,000 unique TCR beta nucleotide sequences were sequenced per donor, approximately 20% of them non-productive. Results and caveats for the whole study, not just this receptor: A group of highly shared sequence variants was considered likely to be a technical artifact of the sequencing pipeline. The authors suggested that the approach could potentially be generalized to other disease states and immunological phenotypes. The 87-base-pair reads could not distinguish some IMGT-functional V segments, including TRBV6-2 and TRBV6-3, so those segments were excluded. At a false discovery rate of 0.05, a later analysis linked 16,951 TCR beta sequences to specific HLA alleles. Only TCR beta chains were sequenced in this cohort, and the absence of alpha or paired-chain data limited detectable features. The classifier was reported to diagnose cytomegalovirus status with high specificity and sensitivity in both the original cohort and the validation cohort. In a later analysis, HLA-associated TCR beta chains showed more clonal expansion and lower generation probabilities than non-associated chains that were equally common. Most TCR sequences were observed very rarely across donors, whereas some public TCRs were present in many individuals. According to a later analysis, TCR association rates differed among HLA loci, with DRB1 alleles showing the most associated TCRs and HLA-C alleles showing the fewest. According to a later analysis, most CMV-associated TCR beta chains appeared to be HLA-restricted, and the HLA associations seemed to be driven largely by CMV exposure. The earlier analysis of a few hundred of the donors excluded roughly 17 rarely observed V segments, including chromosome 9 orphons, because counts were too low. An earlier analysis of some 590 of the donors showed that most TCR beta V segments appeared in productive rearrangements either about 87% or about 30% of the time, which broadly matched IMGT annotations. The only immune exposure information available for the cohort was CMV serostatus. Linkage disequilibrium might explain the correlated functional status among segregating V segments, but an unknown experimental factor could not be ruled out. When HLA alleles, especially DR and DQ, strongly co-occurred, attributing TCR associations to individual alleles was difficult. Because some donors lacked HLA typing at each locus, the association tests relied only on the typed subset. In a later genetic analysis, a missense DCLRE1C variant was associated with V-gene and J-gene trimming of TCR beta chains, and the association was replicated in an independent cohort. In the study, 150 to 200 TCR beta chains were listed as associated with cytomegalovirus. The presence/absence analyses assumed that sequencing depth was roughly uniform across donors, and that assumption may not be true. In a later genetic analysis, fewer N-insertions in productive TCRs were reported among donors in an Asian-associated ancestry cluster than the roughly 670-donor mean. A further reported finding was that TCR beta sequences accurately predicted the HLA-A and HLA-B alleles for most subjects in the first cohort. Several of the top co-occurrence clusters appeared to be linked to parvovirus B19, influenza, CMV and Epstein-Barr virus, according to a later analysis. Three of the identified cytomegalovirus-associated TCR beta chains were confirmed in vitro to be specific for cytomegalovirus antigens.

The cohort comprised fewer than 700 healthy bone marrow donors. All cohort members were sampled while nominally healthy, although unrecorded immune exposures were likely present. The donor tested CMV seropositive, placing the donor among the 250 to 350 seropositive members of the cohort. A peripheral blood sample was provided by each donor, and peripheral blood mononuclear cells were used for TCR beta sequencing. Genomic DNA extraction from the blood cell samples was performed with the Qiagen DNeasy Blood Extraction Kit. The receptor library was made with the immunoSEQ multiplex PCR assay. The multiplex PCR relied on a mix of 60 forward primers for TCR Vbeta segments and 13 reverse primers for TCR Jbeta segments. A multiplex PCR assay on genomic DNA amplified the CDR3 region of rearranged TCR beta genes. Amplified TCR beta libraries were sequenced as 87-base-pair reads on the Illumina HiSeq System. The original pipeline was this. In a later analysis, tens of millions of unique TCR beta chains were counted across the roughly 670 repertoires, and about 10 million of these chains were shared by at least two donors. A nearest-neighbor algorithm error-corrected the raw reads and collapsed the reads into unique sequences, merging closely related sequences to remove PCR and sequencing errors. CDR3 sequences were aligned to IMGT reference sequences to assign V, D and J gene segments. Each retained sequence needed at least a six-nucleotide match to both a V gene segment and a J gene segment. Rearrangements were classified as productive when the CDR3 lacked stop codons and remained in frame with V and J, and all other rearrangements were classified as non-productive. CDR3 was defined by IMGT convention, running from the second conserved V-encoded cysteine to the conserved J-encoded phenylalanine. In an earlier analysis of around 570 of the donors, sequences lacking an unambiguous match to a single V gene segment were excluded. An earlier analysis of a few hundred of the donors called V segments functional above 56.7% productive rearrangements and segregating when the between-donor standard deviation exceeded 5%. A statistical classification framework was built to diagnose cytomegalovirus status from the catalog of TCR beta chain sequences. In a later analysis, V and J genes were assigned by comparing TCR nucleotide sequences against IMGT/GENE-DB human TR gene sequences. The TCRdist pipeline was used in a later analysis to assign CDR3 sequences and most-parsimonious VDJ recombination scenarios. In a later analysis, each TCR beta chain was defined by its CDR3 amino acid sequence together with its V-gene family, and reads without a unique V-gene family were excluded. To address suspected cross-contamination and a sequencing artifact, a later analysis removed 592 highly shared, low-generation-probability nucleotide sequences. In a later analysis, a clonal expansion index for each public chain was calculated from normalized within-repertoire ranks of inferred template counts. Generation probabilities in a later analysis came from a VDJ recombination model fitted to out-of-frame rearrangements, and those results were checked against IGoR. Hypergeometric tests were used in a later analysis to score TCR-TCR, TCR-HLA and TCR-CMV co-occurrence, with a repertoire-size bias correction applied to the TCR pairs. False discovery rates were estimated in a later analysis by permuting HLA or CMV assignments 20 times. A later analysis grouped co-occurring TCRs with DBSCAN, adding TCRdist sequence similarity when clustering within HLA-allele-positive subsets. For co-occurrence clustering, repertoires with fewer than 30,000 or more than 120,000 public chains were excluded, along with roughly five repertoires with anomalous nucleotide sharing. The table was pulled from immuneACCESS by TCRdb, which kept in-frame rearrangements only. Such tables lose some clones; where checked, under half of the loss comes from unresolved V genes, and the rest has no known cause. The DNA gave D and trimming, while V, J and clone size come from that table. Here the sample has roughly 150,000 clones; around four fifths occur a single time. The ten largest clones add up to roughly 9.7% of the sample.

This clonotype was obtained from a man between 18 and 29 years old in good health and CMV-seropositive. This chain joins TRBV5-4 to TRBJ2-1; no D gene call is confident. Material: PBMCs. CDR3 region: CASSQPADNEQFF. In nucleotides, the sequence is TGTGCCAGCAGCCAACCCGCGGACAATGAGCAGTTCTTC.